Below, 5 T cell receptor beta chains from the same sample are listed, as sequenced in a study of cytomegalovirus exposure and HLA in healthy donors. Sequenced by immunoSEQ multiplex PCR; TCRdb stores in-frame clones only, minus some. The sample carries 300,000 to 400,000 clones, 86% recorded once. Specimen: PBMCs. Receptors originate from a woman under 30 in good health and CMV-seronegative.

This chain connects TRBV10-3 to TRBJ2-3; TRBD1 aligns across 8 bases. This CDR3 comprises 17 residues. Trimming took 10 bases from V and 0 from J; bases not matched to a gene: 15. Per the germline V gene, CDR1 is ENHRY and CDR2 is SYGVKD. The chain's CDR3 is CASQDRVDGVSTDTQYF. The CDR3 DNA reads TGTGCCAGCCAGGACAGGGTGGACGGGGTGAGCACAGATACGCAGTATTTT.

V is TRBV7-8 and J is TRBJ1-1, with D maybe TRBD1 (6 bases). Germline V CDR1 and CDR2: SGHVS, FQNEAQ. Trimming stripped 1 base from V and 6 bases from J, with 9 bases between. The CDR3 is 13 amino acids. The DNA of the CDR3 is TGTGCCAGCAGCTTAGGACAGGCCGCTGAAGCTTTCTTT. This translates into CASSLGQAAEAFF. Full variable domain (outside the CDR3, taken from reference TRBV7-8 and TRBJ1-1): GAGVSQSPRYKVAKRGQDVALRCDPISGHVSLFWYQQALGQGPEFLTYFQNEAQLDKSGLPSDRFFAERPEGSVSTLKIQRTQQEDSAVYLCASSLGQAAEAFFGQGTRLTVV.

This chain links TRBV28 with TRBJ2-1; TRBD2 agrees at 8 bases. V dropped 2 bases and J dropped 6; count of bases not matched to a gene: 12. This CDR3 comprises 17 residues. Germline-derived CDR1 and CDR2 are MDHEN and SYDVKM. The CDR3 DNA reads TGTGCCAGCAGTTTAGCCGATGGGACTAGTTGGGGCAATGAGCAGTTCTTC. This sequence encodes CASSLADGTSWGNEQFF.

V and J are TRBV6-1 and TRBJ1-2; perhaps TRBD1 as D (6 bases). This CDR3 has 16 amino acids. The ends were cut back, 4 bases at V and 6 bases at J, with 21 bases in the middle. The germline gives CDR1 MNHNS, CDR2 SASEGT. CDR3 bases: TGTGCCAGCAGTGGACGGGACACCGGATTAGGGAATGGCTACACCTTC. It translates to CASSGRDTGLGNGYTF.

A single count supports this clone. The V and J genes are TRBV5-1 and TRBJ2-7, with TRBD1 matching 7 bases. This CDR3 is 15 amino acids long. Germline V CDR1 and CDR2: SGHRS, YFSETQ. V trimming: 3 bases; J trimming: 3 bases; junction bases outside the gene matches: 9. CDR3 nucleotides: TGCGCCAGCAGCTACTTCCCGGGACAGAGCTACGAGCAGTACTTC. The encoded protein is CASSYFPGQSYEQYF.